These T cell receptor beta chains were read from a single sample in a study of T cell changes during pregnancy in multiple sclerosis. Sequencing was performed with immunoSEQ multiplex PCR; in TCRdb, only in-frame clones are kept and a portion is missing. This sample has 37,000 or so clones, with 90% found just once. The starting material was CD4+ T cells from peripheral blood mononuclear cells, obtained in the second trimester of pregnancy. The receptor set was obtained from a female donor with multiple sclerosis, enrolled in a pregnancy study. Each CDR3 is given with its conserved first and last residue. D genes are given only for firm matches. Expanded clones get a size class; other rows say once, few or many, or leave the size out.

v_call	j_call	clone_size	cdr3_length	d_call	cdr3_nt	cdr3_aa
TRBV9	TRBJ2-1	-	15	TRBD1	TGTGCCAGCAGCGTAGCCCCGGACAGGTACAATGAGCAGTTCTTC	CASSVAPDRYNEQFF
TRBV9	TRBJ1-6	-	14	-	TGTGCCAGCAGCACACAGGGAGTTAATTCACCCCTCCACTTT	CASSTQGVNSPLHF
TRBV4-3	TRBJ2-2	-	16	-	TGCGCCAGCAGCCAAGAGACTTACAAAAACACCGGGGAGCTGTTTTTT	CASSQETYKNTGELFF
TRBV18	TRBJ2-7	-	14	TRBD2	TGTGCCAGCTCACCAGGACTAGCGGGGACCGAGCAGTACTTC	CASSPGLAGTEQYF
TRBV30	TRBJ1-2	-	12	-	TGTGCCTGGAGTCCAGACTTCTATGGCTACACCTTC	CAWSPDFYGYTF
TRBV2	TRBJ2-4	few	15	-	TGTGCCAGCAGTTTTTCGGAGCAGTCAGAAAACATTCAGTACTTC	CASSFSEQSENIQYF
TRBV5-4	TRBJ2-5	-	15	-	TGTGCCAGCAGCCTGGACAGCGGTTACCAAGAGACCCAGTACTTC	CASSLDSGYQETQYF
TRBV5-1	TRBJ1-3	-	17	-	TGCGCCAGCAGCTTTAACAGCGCAGGGGACTCTGGAAACACCATATATTTT	CASSFNSAGDSGNTIYF
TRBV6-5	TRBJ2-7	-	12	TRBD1	TGTGCCAGCAGACGGGACAGCTACGAGCAGTACTTC	CASRRDSYEQYF
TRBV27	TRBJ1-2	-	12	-	TGTGCCAGCAGTGCGAAGGGGTATGGCTACACCTTC	CASSAKGYGYTF
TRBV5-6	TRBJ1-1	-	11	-	TGTGCCAGCAGCCTCAGGACTGAAGCTTTCTTT	CASSLRTEAFF
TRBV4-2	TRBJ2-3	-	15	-	TGTGCCAGCAGCACCTGGGGGCAAGGCACAGATACGCAGTATTTT	CASSTWGQGTDTQYF
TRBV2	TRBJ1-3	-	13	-	TGTGCCAGCAGTGTAGACTCCGGAAACACCATATATTTT	CASSVDSGNTIYF